This T cell receptor beta chain was recovered during a study of T cells after yellow fever vaccination. Whole-study results and caveats: Contaminating bulk clonotypes could be abundant in FACS-sorted repertoires.

The CDR3 covers 14 residues. The V segment lost 3 bases and the J segment 2 bases; nucleotides outside the gene matches: 4. Notes on this clonotype: What it binds is unknown.

TCRdb called the 5' RACE reads again in MiXCR, with one record for every CDR3 protein. Of around 200,000 distinct CDR3 sequences listed, approximately 11% were seen once; the top ten hold 35% to 40%. This receptor was taken from a man aged 18 to 29 who received the YFV17D yellow fever vaccine. This sequence joins TRBV12-3 or TRBV12-4 and TRBJ2-7; TRBD2 aligns across 7 bases. The sample in question was CD8+ T cells sorted from PBMCs, obtained 15 days after the yellow fever booster vaccination. CDR3 DNA sequence: TGTGCCAGCAGTTTTCGGGCGGGAGCCTACGAGCAGTACTTC. It encodes CASSFRAGAYEQYF.